This TCR beta chain is drawn from a study of cytomegalovirus exposure and HLA in healthy donors. Study-wide points: As a later analysis showed, a missense DCLRE1C variant was linked to trimming of TCR beta V- and J-genes. Testing in vitro showed three CMV-associated chains specific for CMV antigens.

The PCR used 60 Vbeta and 13 Jbeta primers. Some clones are missing from TCRdb's copy, which holds only in-frame ones; the method was immunoSEQ multiplex PCR. The data contain about 160,000 clones, around 79% of them seen just once; the ten biggest clones take up 3.1%. CDR1 KGHSH and CDR2 LQKENI come from the germline V gene. V gave up 5 bases and J gave up 7 bases, with 14 bases separating them. This CDR3 is 13 amino acids long. This clone was counted only a few times. No antigen is known for it. The gene calls are TRBV18 and TRBJ1-1; D is ambiguous. Sample: PBMCs. This receptor was identified in a middle-aged woman in good health and CMV-seronegative. The CDR3 DNA follows: TGTGCCAGCTCAGCGCCATCGTCCGGTGAAGCTTTCTTT. Its translation: CASSAPSSGEAFF.